This passage covers 25 T cell receptor beta chains from one sample sequenced in a study of shared clonotypes between healthy human individuals. Produced via immunoSEQ multiplex PCR; TCRdb's table is partial and in-frame only. This sample has around 450,000 clones, with roughly 77% found just once. Sequenced material: PBMCs. The receptors derive from a woman aged 40 to 50 in good health. Some clones in this sample may be carry-over from other donors' samples.

In this sample, this clone turned up once. This rearrangement joins TRBV18 to TRBJ2-5; unclear D gene. CDR1 is KGHSH and CDR2 is LQKENI in the germline V gene. Trimming took off 3 bases at V and 5 bases at J, with 13 bases between the two ends. This CDR3 is built from 14 residues. CDR3 in amino acids: CASSPVVVPETQYF. The DNA for the CDR3 is TGTGCCAGCTCACCCGTAGTAGTTCCCGAGACCCAGTACTTC.

The chain carries TRBV2 and TRBJ2-2; D gene ambiguous. This CDR3 is built from 16 residues. CDR1 and CDR2 (germline): SNHLY, FYNNEI. Deletions cut 7 bases from V and 6 bases from J, with 21 bases between. DNA of the CDR3: TGTGCCAGCACCGGCATTGGATCAGGCCAGGCCGGGGAGCTGTTTTTT. This codes for CASTGIGSGQAGELFF.

This chain uses TRBV18 with TRBJ2-3, with TRBD1 identical over 11 bases. The CDR3 is 16 amino acids. Trimming at V came to 3 bases and at J to 4 bases, leaving 6 bases not matched to a gene. Germline assignment: CDR1 KGHSH and CDR2 LQKENI. CDR3 coding DNA: TGTGCCAGCTCACCCGGACAGGGGGCGCTGGCAGATACGCAGTATTTT. Translating gives CASSPGQGALADTQYF.

Here the CDR3 reads CASSRGGQGMNTEAFF. The CDR3 nucleotides are TGTGCCAGCAGCAGAGGGGGGCAGGGCATGAACACTGAAGCTTTCTTT. The chain carries TRBV7-9 and TRBJ1-1; tentative D call: TRBD1 (6 bases). Trimming pared 5 bases from V and 0 bases from J, leaving 16 bases between. CDR1 and CDR2 (germline): SEHNR, FQNEAQ (reference sequence). CDR3 length: 16 residues.

The chain recombines TRBV28 with TRBJ2-7; 8 bases align to TRBD2. CDR1 is MDHEN and CDR2 is SYDVKM in the germline V gene. Losses at the gene ends were 6 bases for V and 3 bases for J; bases not matched to a gene: 10. The CDR3 runs to 15 residues. The CDR3 is CASSRSGSKDYEQYF. The CDR3 coding sequence is TGTGCCAGCAGCCGGAGCGGGAGCAAGGACTACGAGCAGTACTTC.

The chain combines TRBV10-2 with TRBJ2-7; D uncertain. The germline gives CDR1 WSHSY, CDR2 SAAADI. With 2 bases removed from V and 2 bases from J, the gap between germline ends came to 10 bases. The CDR3 is made up of 14 amino acids. The CDR3 DNA follows: TGCGCCAGCAGTGAGGGCCGCTTTGCCTACGAGCAGTACTTC. Amino acid sequence: CASSEGRFAYEQYF.

CDR3 bases: TGCAGCGCTGATAGCGGGAGCTCCTACAATGAGCAGTTCTTC. As protein: CSADSGSSYNEQFF. The V gene is TRBV29-1, the J gene TRBJ2-1, with TRBD2 matching 9 bases. Germline V gene lookup returns CDR1 SQVTM and CDR2 ANQGSEA. The CDR3 length is 14 residues. Unmatched junction bases numbered 4, after V lost 7 bases and J lost 0 bases.

V usage is TRBV18 and J usage is TRBJ1-1; possible D gene TRBD1, 5 bases. Germline-derived CDR1 and CDR2 are KGHSH and LQKENI. V was trimmed by 5 bases and J by 6 bases, leaving 19 bases between them. There are 15 residues in the CDR3. CDR3: CASSTSGAGHSEAFF. The CDR3, as DNA: TGTGCCAGCTCAACAAGCGGGGCAGGGCACTCTGAAGCTTTCTTT.

The chain combines TRBV9 with TRBJ2-2, with D hard to call. The length of the CDR3 is 15 residues. CDR1 and CDR2 from the germline V gene are SGDLS and YYNGEE. Trimming left V 2 bases short and J 2 bases short, with 10 bases between. CDR3 loop: CASSVGYLNTGELFF. In DNA, the CDR3 is TGTGCCAGCAGCGTCGGCTACCTTAACACCGGGGAGCTGTTTTTT.

This rearrangement joins TRBV28 to TRBJ2-2, with 8 nucleotides matching TRBD2. V was pared by 6 bases and J by 7 bases, with 7 bases of the junction left unmatched. The CDR3 extends over 14 amino acids. CDR1 and CDR2 (germline): MDHEN, SYDVKM. The CDR3 nucleotides are TGTGCCAGCAGCCCCGGGACTAGTATCGGGGAGCTGTTTTTT. Its protein is CASSPGTSIGELFF. The full variable domain, in which reference TRBV28 and TRBJ2-2 provide the parts outside the CDR3, is DVKVTQSSRYLVKRTGEKVFLECVQDMDHENMFWYRQDPGLGLRLIYFSYDVKMKEKGDIPEGYSVSREKKERFSLILESASTNQTSMYLCASSPGTSIGELFFGEGSRLTVL.

The chain couples TRBV11-2 to TRBJ2-5; the D is unclear. CDR1 and CDR2 (germline): SGHAT, FQNNGV. The ends were cut back, 5 bases at V and 4 bases at J, with 8 bases in the middle. The CDR3 has 12 amino acids. CDR3 protein: CASSPSRETQYF. DNA of the CDR3: TGTGCCAGCAGCCCCTCGCGAGAGACCCAGTACTTC.

This clone has a single count. The J gene is TRBJ1-2, the V gene TRBV27, with D possibly matching TRBD1 (6 bases). CDR1 and CDR2 from the germline V gene are MNHEY and SMNVEV (reference sequence). The CDR3 loop spans 14 amino acids. The V and J ends lost 5 bases and 2 bases respectively, with 12 bases between them. CDR3 in DNA: TGTGCCAGCAGTGCGGACAGCTGGAACTATGGCTACACCTTC. Protein product: CASSADSWNYGYTF.

The rearrangement joins TRBV30 to TRBJ1-1; tentative D call: TRBD1 (5 bases). Germline V gene data show CDR1 as GTSNPN and CDR2 as SVGIG (reference sequence). The CDR3 covers 12 residues. V was cut by 3 bases and J by 6 bases, with 11 bases left in between. In nucleotides, the CDR3 is TGTGCCTGGAGCGCAGGGAGGGCTGAAGCTTTCTTT. Its protein product is CAWSAGRAEAFF. Together with reference TRBV30 and TRBJ1-1, the CDR3 gives the full variable domain: SQTIHQWPATLVQPVGSPLSLECTVEGTSNPNLYWYRQAAGRGLQLLFYSVGIGQISSEVPQNLSASRPQDRQFILSSKKLLLSDSGFYLCAWSAGRAEAFFGQGTRLTVV.

A remark on this clone: A far more abundant clone sits one base away, making this likely a read error. The V and J genes are TRBV30 and TRBJ1-1; D not certain. Germline V gene lookup returns CDR1 GTSNPN and CDR2 SVGIG (reference sequence). The CDR3 has 14 residues. In nucleotides, the CDR3 is TGTGCCTGGTCCAAACCCAGGTTCGCGACTGAAGATTTCTTT. This translates into CAWSKPRFATEDFF. Full variable domain (missing parts from reference TRBV30 and TRBJ1-1): SQTIHQWPATLVQPVGSPLSLECTVEGTSNPNLYWYRQAAGRGLQLLFYSVGIGQISSEVPQNLSASRPQDRQFILSSKKLLLSDSGFYLCAWSKPRFATEDFFGQGTRLTVV.

The chain carries TRBV19 and TRBJ1-3; D unresolved. The CDR3 extends over 14 amino acids. Looked up from germline, CDR1 is LNHDA and CDR2 is SQIVND (reference sequence). V lost 3 bases and J 0 bases, leaving 6 bases between the germline ends. The CDR3 nucleotides read TGTGCCAGTAGTATTGCCAGCTCTGGAAACACCATATATTTT. Translated, it gives CASSIASSGNTIYF.

The V and J genes are TRBV28 and TRBJ2-5; D gene unclear. V was shortened by 5 bases and J by 5 bases, with 12 bases between the two germline ends. CDR1 is MDHEN and CDR2 is SYDVKM in the germline V gene. The CDR3 sequence is 13 residues long. The CDR3 DNA is TGTGCCAGCAGTCCGGTCTTGGCGGAGACCCAGTACTTC. Translated: CASSPVLAETQYF.

The chain recombines TRBV19 with TRBJ1-2; D is uncertain. Germline V gene lookup returns CDR1 LNHDA and CDR2 SQIVND (reference sequence). Trimming shortened V by 8 bases and J by 0 bases, and 22 bases separated the two germline ends. CDR3 size: 17 residues. CDR3 nucleotides: TGTGCCAGTGCCAACGTTAGGTCTCTTAGGACTAACTATGGCTACACCTTC. This translates into CASANVRSLRTNYGYTF. The complete variable domain, with remaining parts taken from reference TRBV19 and TRBJ1-2, reads DGGITQSPKYLFRKEGQNVTLSCEQNLNHDAMYWYRQDPGQGLRLIYYSQIVNDFQKGDIAEGYSVSREKKESFPLTVTSAQKNPTAFYLCASANVRSLRTNYGYTFGSGTRLTVV.

The J gene is TRBJ2-5, the V gene TRBV6-1, with 8 nucleotides matching TRBD1. The CDR3 covers 13 residues. The junction had 4 bases not matched to a gene; V was cut back by 6 bases and J by 4 bases. Germline values: CDR1 MNHNS, CDR2 SASEGT. In nucleotides, the CDR3 is TGTGCCAGCAGAGAGACAGGGGTAGAGACCCAGTACTTC. This gives the protein CASRETGVETQYF.

Regarding this clone: The sample contains more than one DNA sequence encoding this CDR3. The J gene is TRBJ2-6, the V gene TRBV11-2, with D hard to call. The germline CDR1 and CDR2 sequences are SGHAT and FQNNGV. The CDR3 is 13 amino acids. Trimming took 1 base from V and 4 from J, leaving 2 bases between them. The CDR3 nucleotides are TGTGCCAGCAGCTTAGCCGGGGCCAACGTCCTGACTTTC. Its translation: CASSLAGANVLTF.

The chain has TRBV18 and TRBJ2-2; 8 bases match TRBD2. CDR1 and CDR2 (germline): KGHSH, LQKENI. J was trimmed by 5 bases and V by 1 base; bases with no gene match: 30. There are 24 residues in the CDR3. This chain's CDR3 is CASSPHLSGDTKKKAGVGTGELFF. In nucleotides, the CDR3 is TGTGCCAGCTCACCACATTTGTCGGGTGACACAAAGAAAAAAGCGGGAGTAGGGACCGGGGAGCTGTTTTTT.

The chain recombines TRBV15 with TRBJ2-5; D ambiguous. CDR3 length equals 12 residues. Trimming stripped 0 bases from V and 5 bases from J, with 4 bases between. CDR1 is LNHNV and CDR2 is YYDKDF in the germline V gene (reference sequence). The CDR3 spells CATSRDYETQYF. DNA for the CDR3: TGTGCCACCAGCAGAGATTACGAGACCCAGTACTTC.

The chain is built from TRBV28 and TRBJ2-1; 11 positions agree with TRBD2. J was trimmed by 2 bases and V by 5 bases; bases with no gene match: 2. Germline-derived CDR1 and CDR2 are MDHEN and SYDVKM. The CDR3 has 15 amino acids. CDR3 in DNA: TGTGCCAGCAGTCCGACTAGCGGGACCTACAATGAGCAGTTCTTC. Its protein is CASSPTSGTYNEQFF. Based on the CDR3 plus reference TRBV28 and TRBJ2-1, the full variable domain is DVKVTQSSRYLVKRTGEKVFLECVQDMDHENMFWYRQDPGLGLRLIYFSYDVKMKEKGDIPEGYSVSREKKERFSLILESASTNQTSMYLCASSPTSGTYNEQFFGPGTRLTVL.

The chain employs TRBV11-2 and TRBJ2-7; D is uncertain. V lost 0 bases and J lost 0, with 9 bases in between. CDR3 length: 15 residues. The germline V gene has CDR1 SGHAT and CDR2 FQNNGV. CDR3: CASSLDVGFSYEQYF. The CDR3 DNA reads as TGTGCCAGCAGCTTAGATGTGGGTTTCTCCTACGAGCAGTACTTC.

The chain employs TRBV9 and TRBJ2-3, with D unresolved. This CDR3 is built from 14 residues. Germline CDR1 SGDLS, CDR2 YYNGEE. V was pared by 2 bases and J by 3 bases, with 10 bases between. CDR3 loop: CASSVDVFTDTQYF. The CDR3, as DNA: TGTGCCAGCAGCGTGGATGTCTTTACAGATACGCAGTATTTT.

V and J are TRBV6-6 and TRBJ1-1; perhaps TRBD1 as D (6 bases). Germline loops: CDR1 MNHNY, CDR2 SVGAGI (reference sequence). Trimming removed 6 bases at V and 1 base at J, with 15 bases between. The CDR3 length is 15 residues. The CDR3 region has the DNA TGTGCCAGCAGCCCCGGGGGACACTCGAACACTGAAGCTTTCTTT. It codes for CASSPGGHSNTEAFF.